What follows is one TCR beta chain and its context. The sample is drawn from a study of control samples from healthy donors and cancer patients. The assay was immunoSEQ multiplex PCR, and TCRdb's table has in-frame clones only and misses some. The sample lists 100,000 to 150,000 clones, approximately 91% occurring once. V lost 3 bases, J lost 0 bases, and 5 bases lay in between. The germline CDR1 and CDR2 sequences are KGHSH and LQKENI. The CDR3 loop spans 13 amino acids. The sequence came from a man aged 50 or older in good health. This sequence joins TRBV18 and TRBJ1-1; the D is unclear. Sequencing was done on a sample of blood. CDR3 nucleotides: TGTGCCAGCTCACCCGGCATGAACACTGAAGCTTTCTTT. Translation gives CASSPGMNTEAFF.